These 22 T cell receptor beta chains came from one sample sequenced in a study of blood T cell repertoires in COVID-19. Clones were read by immunoSEQ multiplex PCR, and TCRdb kept only the in-frame ones, dropping some. The data hold approximately 72,000 clones, with around 85% observed a single time. Material: peripheral blood. These receptor sequences come from a woman older than 75 with active or convalescent COVID-19.

This chain joins TRBV6-2 or TRBV6-3 and TRBJ2-3; perhaps TRBD1 as D (5 bases). The CDR3 runs 15 residues. V gave up 4 bases and J gave up 4 bases, with 15 bases separating them. Germline V CDR1 and CDR2: MNHEY, SVGEGT. The CDR3 DNA sequence: TGTGCCAGCAGTTTATACGCCAGGGAAGCAGATACGCAGTATTTT. It is translated as CASSLYAREADTQYF.

The chain recombines TRBV29-1 with TRBJ1-2; TRBD1 aligns across 9 bases. Germline V gene lookup returns CDR1 SQVTM and CDR2 ANQGSEA. CDR3 length equals 12 residues. Trimming at V came to 6 bases and at J to 6 bases, leaving 5 bases not matched to a gene. The CDR3 sequence is CSVETGGNGYTF. CDR3 nucleotide sequence: TGCAGCGTGGAGACAGGGGGTAATGGCTACACCTTC.

J is TRBJ1-2 and V is TRBV7-9; 9 nucleotides agree with TRBD1. Germline CDR1 is SEHNR and CDR2 is FQNEAQ (reference sequence). V lost 6 bases to trimming and J lost 8 bases; unmatched junction nucleotides: 7. The CDR3 is made up of 13 amino acids. CDR3 amino acids: CASSVGQGSGYTF. The DNA of the CDR3 is TGTGCCAGCAGTGTGGGACAGGGATCGGGCTACACCTTC. The entire variable domain, with the rest obtained from reference TRBV7-9 and TRBJ1-2, is as follows: DTGVSQNPRHKITKRGQNVTFRCDPISEHNRLYWYRQTLGQGPEFLTYFQNEAQLEKSRLLSDRFSAERPKGSFSTLEIQRTEQGDSAMYLCASSVGQGSGYTFGSGTRLTVV.

The chain combines TRBV28 with TRBJ2-3, with D unclear. Per germline, CDR1 MDHEN and CDR2 SYDVKM. CDR3 length: 12 amino acids. With 8 bases removed from V and 8 bases from J, the gap between germline ends came to 14 bases. The CDR3 nucleotides read TGTGCCAGCTGCGGCGACCCCCTTACGCAGTATTTT. It specifies CASCGDPLTQYF.

The gene calls are TRBV28 and TRBJ1-2, with 7 bases fitting TRBD1. In germline, CDR1 is MDHEN, CDR2 SYDVKM. The J segment lost 3 bases and the V segment lost 5 bases, leaving 6 bases of the junction unmatched. This CDR3 has 14 residues. The chain's CDR3 is CASSPTGYDYGYTF. In DNA, the CDR3 is TGTGCCAGCAGTCCGACAGGGTATGACTATGGCTACACCTTC.

This rearrangement joins TRBV21-1 to TRBJ1-1; the D call TRBD1 from the table was never checked on the DNA. TRBV21-1 is labeled a pseudogene. The CDR3 loop spans 15 amino acids. CDR3: CASSKGAGGRTEAFF. CDR3 DNA: TGTGCCAGCAGCAAAGGGGCAGGGGGACGAACTGAAGCTTTCTTT.

The chain couples TRBV9 to TRBJ1-2, with 7 bases identical to TRBD1. V lost 2 bases to trimming and J lost 4 bases; unmatched junction nucleotides: 8. The CDR3 consists of 15 residues. Germline V gene sequence: CDR1 SGDLS, CDR2 YYNGEE. The CDR3 coding sequence is TGTGCCAGCAGCGTCGCCGGGACAGCGCGCTATGGCTACACCTTC. Its translation is CASSVAGTARYGYTF.

The chain recombines TRBV5-8 with TRBJ1-5; D ambiguous. With 3 bases removed from V and 2 bases from J, the gap between germline ends came to 6 bases. CDR1 and CDR2 (germline): SGHTS, YDEGEE. CDR3 length equals 13 residues. CDR3 sequence (DNA): TGTGCCAGCAGCTCCTCCGGCAATCAGCCCCAGCATTTT. Translating it yields CASSSSGNQPQHF.

The genes are TRBV4-2 and TRBJ2-1; a possible D gene is TRBD1 (5 bases). Germline V lookup: CDR1 LGHNA, CDR2 YNFKEQ. The length of the CDR3 is 15 residues. V was shortened by 0 bases and J by 4 bases, with 10 bases between the two germline ends. For the CDR3, the DNA is TGTGCCAGCAGCCAAGATGCAGGGATGTACAATGAGCAGTTCTTC. This encodes CASSQDAGMYNEQFF.

The rearrangement uses TRBV5-6 and TRBJ2-5; TRBD1 is a possible D gene (5 bases). This CDR3 contains 14 residues. CDR1 and CDR2 (germline): SGHDT, YYEEEE. V lost 1 base to trimming and J lost 7 bases, with 14 bases between them. The CDR3 DNA reads as TGTGCCAGCAGCTTGTTAGGGGCCGATGGGACCCAGTACTTC. Translating it yields CASSLLGADGTQYF.

The V call is TRBV7-7, the J call TRBJ2-5; TRBD2 aligns across 11 bases. The CDR3 totals 17 residues. The trim removed 4 bases at V and 0 bases at J, leaving 7 bases unmatched. Per the germline V gene, CDR1 is SSHAT and CDR2 is FNYEAQ (reference sequence). The CDR3 DNA reads TGTGCCAGCAGCTCGGAACTAGCGGGGGCCAACCAAGAGACCCAGTACTTC. This encodes CASSSELAGANQETQYF.

This chain links TRBV7-8 with TRBJ1-5; possibly TRBD1 for D (6 bases). Germline loops: CDR1 SGHVS, CDR2 FQNEAQ. This CDR3 is 17 amino acids long. Trimming stripped 1 base from V and 6 bases from J, with 19 bases between. The CDR3 DNA is TGTGCCAGCAGCTTAGTACCCGCCCAGGGGTTGGGTCAGCCCCAGCATTTT. Its translation is CASSLVPAQGLGQPQHF.

In its sample, this clone was seen once. In DNA form, the CDR3 reads TGTGCCAGCAGCTCGGGGCTAGCGGGGGATGGGACCCAGTACTTC. Amino acid sequence: CASSSGLAGDGTQYF. The V call is TRBV7-9, the J call TRBJ2-5, with 10 bases lining up with TRBD2. V was clipped by 4 bases and J by 7 bases; unmatched bases: 9. Germline lookup yields CDR1 SEHNR and CDR2 FQNEAQ (reference sequence). CDR3 length equals 15 residues.

The genes are TRBV9 and TRBJ1-2; a possible D gene is TRBD1 (5 bases). The CDR3 has 14 amino acids. The germline CDR1 and CDR2 sequences are SGDLS and YYNGEE. Trimming removed 3 bases at V and 6 bases at J, with 15 bases between. The DNA of the CDR3 is TGTGCCAGCAGCGAACCAGACAGTCTTAATGGCTACACCTTC. Its translation is CASSEPDSLNGYTF.

The chain carries TRBV4-1 and TRBJ1-1, with TRBD1 as a possible D gene (5 bases). The V end was cut by 1 base, the J end by 6 bases, with 18 bases between. CDR1 and CDR2 (germline): MGHRA, YSYEKL. This CDR3 is built from 16 residues. The CDR3 sequence is CASSQATFQGGSEAFF. CDR3 coding DNA: TGCGCCAGCAGCCAAGCTACTTTCCAGGGTGGCTCTGAAGCTTTCTTT.

The V call is TRBV2, the J call TRBJ1-4; 11 bases fit TRBD1. Germline CDR1 and CDR2: SNHLY and FYNNEI. The V segment lost 7 bases and the J segment 7 bases; nucleotides outside the gene matches: 5. The CDR3 spans 14 residues. CDR3 in amino acids: CASNPGQGVEKLFF. DNA of the CDR3: TGTGCCAGCAATCCGGGACAGGGGGTTGAAAAACTGTTTTTT.

The CDR3 is CASSLLGQGTGELFF. CDR3 nucleotide sequence: TGTGCCAGCAGCTTGTTGGGACAGGGCACCGGGGAGCTGTTTTTT. The V call is TRBV5-4, the J call TRBJ2-2; 9 nucleotides agree with TRBD1. CDR1 is SGHNT, CDR2 YYREEE, per germline (reference sequence). After removal of 1 base from V and 4 bases from J, the junction contained 2 bases not matched to a gene. The CDR3 loop spans 15 amino acids.

V usage is TRBV5-8 and J usage is TRBJ1-5, with a possible D match to TRBD1 (6 bases). The germline V gene has CDR1 SGHTS and CDR2 YDEGEE. CDR3 size: 17 residues. Trimming shortened V by 4 bases and J by 7 bases, and 24 bases separated the two germline ends. The CDR3 DNA reads as TGTGCCAGCAGCCCAGGGGTTGGACAGAGGGATTGGCAGCCCCAGCATTTT. This sequence encodes CASSPGVGQRDWQPQHF.

The genes are TRBV6-5 and TRBJ1-1; D gene ambiguous. The CDR3 length is 16 residues. Trimming removed 2 bases from V and 0 bases from J, with 13 bases in between. Germline V gene data show CDR1 as MNHEY and CDR2 as SVGAGI. CDR3 region: CASSYGPGIMNTEAFF. In DNA form, the CDR3 reads TGTGCCAGCAGTTACGGGCCAGGCATCATGAACACTGAAGCTTTCTTT.

This chain connects TRBV9 to TRBJ1-5; 7 nucleotides match TRBD1. Germline V gene data show CDR1 as SGDLS and CDR2 as YYNGEE. The CDR3 is made up of 14 amino acids. Unmatched junction bases numbered 6, after V lost 3 bases and J lost 6 bases. For the CDR3, the DNA is TGTGCCAGCAGCGCAACAGGGGCGGGTCAGCCCCAGCATTTT. Amino acid sequence: CASSATGAGQPQHF.

V is TRBV18 and J is TRBJ2-1, with D possibly TRBD1 on 8 matching bases. Deletions cut 3 bases from V and 9 bases from J, with 21 bases between. The CDR3 sequence is 16 residues long. From germline, CDR1 is KGHSH and CDR2 LQKENI. DNA for the CDR3: TGTGCCAGCTCACCTCGGGAGGACAGGGTATTTCCTGAGCAGTTCTTC. Its translation: CASSPREDRVFPEQFF.

Here the CDR3 reads CASSIPDRFNNSPLHF. CDR3 DNA: TGTGCCAGCAGCATCCCCGACAGGTTTAATAATTCACCCCTCCACTTT. This chain connects TRBV5-4 to TRBJ1-6; weak D call: TRBD1 (6 bases). Germline assignment: CDR1 SGHNT and CDR2 YYREEE (reference sequence). The CDR3 totals 16 residues. V gave up 4 bases and J gave up 5 bases, with 16 bases separating them. The variable domain in full, with the rest retrieved from reference TRBV5-4 and TRBJ1-6, is ETGVTQSPTHLIKTRGQQVTLRCSSQSGHNTVSWYQQALGQGPQFIFQYYREEENGRGNFPPRFSGLQFPNYSSELNVNALELDDSALYLCASSIPDRFNNSPLHFGNGTRLTVT.